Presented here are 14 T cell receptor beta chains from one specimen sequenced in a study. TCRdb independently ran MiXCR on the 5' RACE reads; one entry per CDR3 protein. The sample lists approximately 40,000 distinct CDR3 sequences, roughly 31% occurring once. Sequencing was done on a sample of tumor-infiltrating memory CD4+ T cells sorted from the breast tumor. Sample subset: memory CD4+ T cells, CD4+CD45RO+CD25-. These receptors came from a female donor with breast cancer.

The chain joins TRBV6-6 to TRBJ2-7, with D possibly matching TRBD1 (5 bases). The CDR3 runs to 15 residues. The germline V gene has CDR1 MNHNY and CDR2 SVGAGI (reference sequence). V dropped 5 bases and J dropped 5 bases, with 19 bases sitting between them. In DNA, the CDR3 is TGTGCCAGCAGTCTCCGGACACCACGACGCCACGAGCAGTACTTC. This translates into CASSLRTPRRHEQYF.

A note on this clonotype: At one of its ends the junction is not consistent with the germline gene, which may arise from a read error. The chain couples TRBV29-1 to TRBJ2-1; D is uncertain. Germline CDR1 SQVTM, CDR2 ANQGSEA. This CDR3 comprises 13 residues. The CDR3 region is CSVVPIFYYEQFF. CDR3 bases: TGCAGCGTTGTACCTATTTTCTACTATGAGCAGTTCTTC.

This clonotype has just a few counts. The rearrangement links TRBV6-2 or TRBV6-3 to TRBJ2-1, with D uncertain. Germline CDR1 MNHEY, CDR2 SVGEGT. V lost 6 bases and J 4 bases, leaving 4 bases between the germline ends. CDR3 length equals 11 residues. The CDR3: CASSQYNEQFF. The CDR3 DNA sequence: TGTGCCAGCAGCCAGTACAATGAGCAGTTCTTC.

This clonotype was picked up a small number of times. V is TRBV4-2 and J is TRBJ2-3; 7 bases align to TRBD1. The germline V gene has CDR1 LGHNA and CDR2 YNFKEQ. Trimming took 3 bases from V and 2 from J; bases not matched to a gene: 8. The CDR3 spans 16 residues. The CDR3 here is CASSQGSDRSTDTQYF. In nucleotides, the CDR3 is TGTGCCAGCAGCCAGGGATCGGACAGGTCCACAGATACGCAGTATTTT.

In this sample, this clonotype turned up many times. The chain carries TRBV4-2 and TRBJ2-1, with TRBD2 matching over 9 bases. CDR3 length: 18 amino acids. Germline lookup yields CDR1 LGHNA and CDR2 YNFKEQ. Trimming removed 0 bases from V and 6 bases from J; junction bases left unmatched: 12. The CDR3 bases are TGTGCCAGCAGCCAAGATGGAGTCCTAGCGGGGCCCCTCAATGAGCAGTTCTTC. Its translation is CASSQDGVLAGPLNEQFF.

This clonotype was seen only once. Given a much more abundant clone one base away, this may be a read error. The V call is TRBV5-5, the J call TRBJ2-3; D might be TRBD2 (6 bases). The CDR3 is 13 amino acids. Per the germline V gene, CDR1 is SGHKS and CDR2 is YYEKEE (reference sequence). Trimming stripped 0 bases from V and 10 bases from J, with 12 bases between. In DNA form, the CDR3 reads TGTGCCAGCAGCTTGGAGGGAGGAGGTGCGCAGTATTTT. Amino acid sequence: CASSLEGGGAQYF.

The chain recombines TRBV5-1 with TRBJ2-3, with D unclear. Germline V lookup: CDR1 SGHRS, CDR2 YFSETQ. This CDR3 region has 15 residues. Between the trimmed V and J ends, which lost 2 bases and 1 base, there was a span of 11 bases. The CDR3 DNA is TGCGCCAGCAGCTTCCGCACGGACGGCACAGATACGCAGTATTTT. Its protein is CASSFRTDGTDTQYF.

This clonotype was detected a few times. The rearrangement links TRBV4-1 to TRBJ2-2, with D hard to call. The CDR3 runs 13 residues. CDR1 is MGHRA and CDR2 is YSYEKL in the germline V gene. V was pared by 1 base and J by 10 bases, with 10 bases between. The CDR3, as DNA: TGCGCCAGCAGCCAAGTCGGCACCAAGGAGCTGTTTTTT. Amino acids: CASSQVGTKELFF.

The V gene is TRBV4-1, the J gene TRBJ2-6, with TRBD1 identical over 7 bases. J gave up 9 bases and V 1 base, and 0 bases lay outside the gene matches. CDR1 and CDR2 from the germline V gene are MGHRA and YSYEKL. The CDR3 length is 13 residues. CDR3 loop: CASSQGQGNVLTF. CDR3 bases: TGCGCCAGCAGCCAAGGACAGGGCAACGTCCTGACTTTC.

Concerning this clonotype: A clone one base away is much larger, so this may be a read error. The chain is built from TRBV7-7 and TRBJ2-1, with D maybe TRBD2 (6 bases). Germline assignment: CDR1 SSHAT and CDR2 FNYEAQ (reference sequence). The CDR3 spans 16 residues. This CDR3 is CASSKWFGGDNNEQFF. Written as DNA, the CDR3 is TGTGCTAGCAGCAAGTGGTTTGGCGGGGATAACAATGAGCAGTTCTTC.

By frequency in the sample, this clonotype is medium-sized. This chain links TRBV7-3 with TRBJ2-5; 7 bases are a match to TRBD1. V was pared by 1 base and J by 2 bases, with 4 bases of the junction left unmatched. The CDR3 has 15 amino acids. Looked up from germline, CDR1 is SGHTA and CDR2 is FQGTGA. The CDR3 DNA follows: TGTGCCAGCAGCTTAAGTGGGACAGAACAAGAGACCCAGTACTTC. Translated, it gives CASSLSGTEQETQYF.

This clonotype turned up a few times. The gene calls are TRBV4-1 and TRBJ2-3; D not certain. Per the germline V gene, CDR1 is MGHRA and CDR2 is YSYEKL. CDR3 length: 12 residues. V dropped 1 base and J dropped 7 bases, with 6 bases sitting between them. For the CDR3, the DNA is TGCGCCAGCAGCCAAGTTGGAAATACGCAGTATTTT. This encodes CASSQVGNTQYF.

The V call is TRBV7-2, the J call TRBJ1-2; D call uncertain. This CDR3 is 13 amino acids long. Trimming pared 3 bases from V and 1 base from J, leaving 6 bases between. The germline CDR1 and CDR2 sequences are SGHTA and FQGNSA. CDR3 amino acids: CASSFVINYGYTF. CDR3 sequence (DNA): TGTGCCAGCAGCTTCGTGATTAACTATGGCTACACCTTC. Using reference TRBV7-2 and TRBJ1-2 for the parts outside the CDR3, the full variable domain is GAGVSQSPSNKVTEKGKDVELRCDPISGHTALYWYRQSLGQGLEFLIYFQGNSAPDKSGLPSDRFSAERTGGSVSTLTIQRTQQEDSAVYLCASSFVINYGYTFGSGTRLTVV.

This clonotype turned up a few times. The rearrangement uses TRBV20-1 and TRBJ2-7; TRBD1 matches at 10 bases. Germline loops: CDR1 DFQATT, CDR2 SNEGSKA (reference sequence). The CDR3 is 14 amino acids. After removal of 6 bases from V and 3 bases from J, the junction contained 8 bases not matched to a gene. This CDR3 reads CSALGRTGGYEQYF. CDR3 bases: TGCAGTGCCTTAGGGAGGACAGGGGGCTACGAGCAGTACTTC.